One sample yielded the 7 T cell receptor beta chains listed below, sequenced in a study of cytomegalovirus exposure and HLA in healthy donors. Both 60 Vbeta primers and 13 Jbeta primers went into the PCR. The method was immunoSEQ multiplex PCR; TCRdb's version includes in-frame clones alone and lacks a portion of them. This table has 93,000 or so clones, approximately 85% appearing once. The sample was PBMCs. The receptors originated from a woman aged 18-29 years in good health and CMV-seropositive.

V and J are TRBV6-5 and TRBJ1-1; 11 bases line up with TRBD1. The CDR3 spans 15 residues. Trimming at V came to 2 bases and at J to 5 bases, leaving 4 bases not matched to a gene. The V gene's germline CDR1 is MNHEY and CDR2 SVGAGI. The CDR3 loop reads CASSYGGTGGTEAFF. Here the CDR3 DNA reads TGTGCCAGCAGTTACGGGGGGACAGGGGGGACTGAAGCTTTCTTT.

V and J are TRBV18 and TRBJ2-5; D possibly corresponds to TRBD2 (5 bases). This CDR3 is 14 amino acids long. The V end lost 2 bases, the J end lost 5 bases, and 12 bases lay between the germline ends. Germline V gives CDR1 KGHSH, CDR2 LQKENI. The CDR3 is CASSPSLGLETQYF. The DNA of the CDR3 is TGTGCCAGCTCACCATCACTAGGATTGGAGACCCAGTACTTC.

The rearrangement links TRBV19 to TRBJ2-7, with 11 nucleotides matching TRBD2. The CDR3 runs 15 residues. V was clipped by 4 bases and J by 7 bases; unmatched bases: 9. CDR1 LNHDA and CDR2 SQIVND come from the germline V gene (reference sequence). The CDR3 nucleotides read TGTGCCAGTAGTACGCTAGCGGGAGGTTTGGGTGAGCAGTACTTC. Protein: CASSTLAGGLGEQYF.

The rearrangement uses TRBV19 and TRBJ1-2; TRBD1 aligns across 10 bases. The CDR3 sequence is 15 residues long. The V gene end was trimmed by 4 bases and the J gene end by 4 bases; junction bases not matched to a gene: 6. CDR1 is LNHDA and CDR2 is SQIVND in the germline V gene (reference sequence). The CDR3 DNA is TGTGCCAGTAGTAGGGGACAGGGGACCTCCTATGGCTACACCTTC. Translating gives CASSRGQGTSYGYTF. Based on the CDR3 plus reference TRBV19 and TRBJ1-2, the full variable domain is DGGITQSPKYLFRKEGQNVTLSCEQNLNHDAMYWYRQDPGQGLRLIYYSQIVNDFQKGDIAEGYSVSREKKESFPLTVTSAQKNPTAFYLCASSRGQGTSYGYTFGSGTRLTVV.

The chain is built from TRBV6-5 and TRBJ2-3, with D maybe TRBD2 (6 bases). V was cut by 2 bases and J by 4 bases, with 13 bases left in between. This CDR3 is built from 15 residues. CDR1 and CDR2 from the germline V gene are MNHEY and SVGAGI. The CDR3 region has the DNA TGTGCCAGCAGTTACATTGGCGGGGTCGCAGATACGCAGTATTTT. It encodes CASSYIGGVADTQYF.

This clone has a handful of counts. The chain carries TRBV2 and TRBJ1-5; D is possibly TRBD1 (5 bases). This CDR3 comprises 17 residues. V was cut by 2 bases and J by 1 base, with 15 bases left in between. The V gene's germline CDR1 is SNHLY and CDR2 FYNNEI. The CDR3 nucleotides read TGTGCCAGCAGTGAAAGGGCGGGGGGACGGAGCAATCAGCCCCAGCATTTT. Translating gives CASSERAGGRSNQPQHF.

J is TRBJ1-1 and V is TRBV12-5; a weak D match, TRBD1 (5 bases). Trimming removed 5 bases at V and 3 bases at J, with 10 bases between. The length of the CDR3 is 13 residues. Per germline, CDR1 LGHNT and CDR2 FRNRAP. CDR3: CASGIQGHTEAFF. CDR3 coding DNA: TGTGCTAGTGGTATCCAGGGTCACACTGAAGCTTTCTTT.